This entry lists 7 T cell receptor beta chains sequenced from one sample in a study of shared T cell receptors in the human thymus. TCRdb's copy holds only in-frame clones and misses some; the assay was immunoSEQ multiplex PCR. The sample holds approximately 660,000 clones, more than 75% seen once. The same data also contributed to another study, on human thymus T cells.

The sample consisted of thymocytes. The receptors come from a boy under two years old with a congenital heart defect.

CDR3 residues: CASRYYREQTQYF. Here the CDR3 DNA reads TGTGCCAGCAGGTATTACAGGGAGCAGACCCAGTACTTC. The chain uses TRBV28 and TRBJ2-5, with D possibly TRBD1 on 6 matching bases. Trimming took off 6 bases at V and 6 bases at J, with 14 bases between the two ends. There are 13 residues in the CDR3. Germline CDR1 MDHEN, CDR2 SYDVKM.

The chain combines TRBV12-5 with TRBJ1-1, with D possibly being TRBD1 (6 bases). Germline V gene lookup returns CDR1 LGHNT and CDR2 FRNRAP. Between the trimmed V and J ends, which lost 5 bases and 6 bases, there was a span of 19 bases. The CDR3 sequence is 15 residues long. The CDR3 spells CASGGPGEGRPEAFF. The DNA for the CDR3 is TGTGCTAGTGGTGGCCCAGGGGAGGGGAGGCCTGAAGCTTTCTTT.

The chain links TRBV5-4 to TRBJ2-7; 7 bases align to TRBD2. The V and J ends lost 0 bases and 0 bases, in that order; junction bases with no gene match: 6. This CDR3 contains 16 residues. CDR1 and CDR2 (germline): SGHNT, YYREEE (reference sequence). As DNA, the CDR3 is TGTGCCAGCAGCTTGGCTAGCGGCAATAGCTCCTACGAGCAGTACTTC. Amino acid sequence: CASSLASGNSSYEQYF. Full variable domain (missing parts from reference TRBV5-4 and TRBJ2-7): ETGVTQSPTHLIKTRGQQVTLRCSSQSGHNTVSWYQQALGQGPQFIFQYYREEENGRGNFPPRFSGLQFPNYSSELNVNALELDDSALYLCASSLASGNSSYEQYFGPGTRLTVT.

This clone was recorded once. This rearrangement joins TRBV27 to TRBJ1-4; 7 positions agree with TRBD1. With 2 bases clipped from V and 7 bases from J, the junction kept 4 bases outside the gene matches. There are 14 residues in the CDR3. Germline V gene lookup returns CDR1 MNHEY and CDR2 SMNVEV (reference sequence). In DNA, the CDR3 is TGTGCCAGCAGTTTAACAGGGGTGGGTGAAAAACTGTTTTTT. This gives the protein CASSLTGVGEKLFF.

The chain links TRBV7-2 to TRBJ2-7, with 10 nucleotides matching TRBD2. V dropped 0 bases and J dropped 4; count of bases not matched to a gene: 6. CDR3 length: 16 amino acids. Germline V gene data show CDR1 as SGHTA and CDR2 as FQGNSA. The CDR3 coding sequence is TGTGCCAGCAGCTTAGCGGAGCGGGAGGGCGGGTACGAGCAGTACTTC. Residues: CASSLAEREGGYEQYF.

The V call is TRBV5-5, the J call TRBJ2-1; 8 nucleotides line up with TRBD1. The ends lost 0 bases at V and 13 bases at J; junction bases unmatched: 12. Germline assignment: CDR1 SGHKS and CDR2 YYEKEE (reference sequence). The CDR3 extends over 15 amino acids. The DNA for the CDR3 is TGTGCCAGCAGCTTGGCCTATGCAGGGGGCGATCCCCAGTTCTTC. The encoded protein is CASSLAYAGGDPQFF. The whole variable domain, remainder taken from reference TRBV5-5 and TRBJ2-1, is DAGVTQSPTHLIKTRGQQVTLRCSPISGHKSVSWYQQVLGQGPQFIFQYYEKEERGRGNFPDRFSARQFPNYSSELNVNALLLGDSALYLCASSLAYAGGDPQFFGPGTRLTVL.

V is TRBV28 and J is TRBJ2-7; 9 nucleotides align to TRBD2. Germline V gives CDR1 MDHEN, CDR2 SYDVKM. The CDR3 length is 12 residues. The V and J ends lost 6 bases and 7 bases, in that order; junction bases with no gene match: 4. In nucleotides, the CDR3 is TGTGCCAGCAGCCGACTAGCGGAGGAGCAGTACTTC. Translating gives CASSRLAEEQYF.